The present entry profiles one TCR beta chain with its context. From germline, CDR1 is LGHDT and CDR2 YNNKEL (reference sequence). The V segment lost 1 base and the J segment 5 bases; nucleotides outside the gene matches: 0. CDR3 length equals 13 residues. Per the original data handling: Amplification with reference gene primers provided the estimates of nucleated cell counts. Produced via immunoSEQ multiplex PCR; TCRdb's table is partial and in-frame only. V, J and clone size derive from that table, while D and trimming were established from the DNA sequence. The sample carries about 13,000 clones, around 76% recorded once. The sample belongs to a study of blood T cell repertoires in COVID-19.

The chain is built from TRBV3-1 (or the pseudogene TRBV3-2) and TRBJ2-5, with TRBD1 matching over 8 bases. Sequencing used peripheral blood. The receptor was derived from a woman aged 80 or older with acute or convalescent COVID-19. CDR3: CASSQGTGETQYF. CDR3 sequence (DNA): TGTGCCAGCAGCCAAGGGACAGGGGAGACCCAGTACTTC.